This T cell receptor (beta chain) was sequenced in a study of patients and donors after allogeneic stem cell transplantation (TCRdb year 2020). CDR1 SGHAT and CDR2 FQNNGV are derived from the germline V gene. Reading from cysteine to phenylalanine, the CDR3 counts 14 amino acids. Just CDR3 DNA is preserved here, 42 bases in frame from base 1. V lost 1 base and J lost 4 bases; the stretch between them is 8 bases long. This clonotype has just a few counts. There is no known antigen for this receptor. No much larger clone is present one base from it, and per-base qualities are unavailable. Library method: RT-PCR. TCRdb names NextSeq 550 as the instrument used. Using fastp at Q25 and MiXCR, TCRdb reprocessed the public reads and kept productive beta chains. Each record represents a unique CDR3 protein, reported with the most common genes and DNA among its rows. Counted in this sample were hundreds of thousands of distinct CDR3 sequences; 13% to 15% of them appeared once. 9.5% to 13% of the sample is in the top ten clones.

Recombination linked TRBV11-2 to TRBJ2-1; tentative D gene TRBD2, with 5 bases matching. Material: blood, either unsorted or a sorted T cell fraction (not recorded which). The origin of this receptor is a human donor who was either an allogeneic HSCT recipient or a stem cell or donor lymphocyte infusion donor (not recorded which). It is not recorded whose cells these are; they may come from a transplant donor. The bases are TGTGCCAGCAGCTTAGGAGGGCAGTACAATGAGCAGTTCTTC. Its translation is CASSLGGQYNEQFF.